The 26 T cell receptor beta chains below all came from one sample that was sequenced in a study of blood T cells in healthy people across ages (dated by TCRdb to the mid-2010s). Preparation of the library involved 5' RACE. The run used an Illumina HiSeq 2500. The second PCR ran for roughly 7 to 11 cycles and used a J-beta primer mix along with a sample-barcoded 5' primer. The public sequencing data were trimmed at Q25 with fastp and processed into clonotypes with MiXCR by TCRdb, which kept only in-frame beta chains. Identical CDR3 proteins give one entry, which carries the most common genes and DNA. In all, the sample holds 650,000 to 1,000,000 distinct CDR3 sequences, and roughly 34% of those were seen once. The ten largest clones capture 10% to 15% of the sample. Sequenced sample: blood. Receptors were obtained from a young man in good health.

This clonotype was found once. A much larger clone sits a single nucleotide away, making a read error possible. The V call is TRBV12-3 or TRBV12-4, the J call TRBJ2-3; D is unresolved. Trimming took 9 bases from V and 0 from J, leaving 13 bases between them. There are 14 residues in the CDR3. As DNA, the CDR3 is TGTGCCAGTCTAGACAAAACCAGCACAGATACGCAGTATTTT. It yields the protein CASLDKTSTDTQYF.

This clonotype was counted between two and nine times. The chain couples TRBV20-1 to TRBJ2-3; 8 positions agree with TRBD2. From germline, CDR1 is DFQATT and CDR2 SNEGSKA (reference sequence). V lost 6 bases, J lost 8 bases, and 10 bases stayed unmatched. The CDR3 consists of 13 residues. For the CDR3, the DNA is TGCAGTGCGGTCCGCGGGGGGTCGGGTACGCAGTATTTT. It translates to CSAVRGGSGTQYF.

This clonotype was counted ten times or more. The chain recombines TRBV9 with TRBJ1-2; D not certain. CDR1 and CDR2 (germline): SGDLS, YYNGEE. This CDR3 is 15 amino acids long. Trimming took 0 bases from V and 1 from J, leaving 10 bases between them. The CDR3 bases are TGTGCCAGCAGCGTAGCCGAGACGGTTAACTATGGCTACACCTTC. Translation gives CASSVAETVNYGYTF.

The V call is TRBV5-1, the J call TRBJ1-2, with 9 bases identical to TRBD1. This CDR3 has 15 amino acids. The germline gives CDR1 SGHRS, CDR2 YFSETQ. The trim removed 3 bases at V and 8 bases at J, leaving 11 bases unmatched. CDR3 in amino acids: CASSSYQGQGVGYTF. In DNA form, the CDR3 reads TGCGCCAGCAGCTCCTATCAGGGACAGGGTGTGGGCTACACCTTC.

The chain is built from TRBV4-3 and TRBJ1-4; D gene ambiguous. CDR1 and CDR2 (germline): LGHNA, YSLEER. Trimming pared 1 base from V and 5 bases from J, leaving 8 bases between. The CDR3 has 14 residues. This chain's CDR3 is CASSQGENNEKLFF. CDR3 sequence (DNA): TGCGCCAGCAGCCAAGGAGAGAACAATGAAAAACTGTTTTTT.

This clonotype appeared many times. The chain employs TRBV12-3 or TRBV12-4 and TRBJ2-7; TRBD1 aligns across 7 bases. The ends lost 3 bases at V and 0 bases at J; junction bases unmatched: 5. This CDR3 is 15 amino acids long. The CDR3: CASSLVDRISYEQYF. DNA for the CDR3: TGTGCCAGCAGTTTGGTGGACAGGATCTCCTACGAGCAGTACTTC.

The chain combines TRBV20-1 with TRBJ2-7; 11 positions match TRBD2. The closer fit of TRBJ2-5 to the DNA end suggests the J call may be wrong. Germline V gives CDR1 DFQATT, CDR2 SNEGSKA (reference sequence). This CDR3 is built from 13 residues. In DNA form, the CDR3 reads TGCAGTGCTACTGGACTAGCGGGTGGGACCCAGTACTTC. Translated: CSATGLAGGTQYF.

This clonotype turned up a few times. The rearrangement links TRBV12-5 to TRBJ2-6; D unclear. V lost 1 base, J lost 0 bases, and 7 bases lay in between. The germline V gene encodes CDR1 LGHNT and CDR2 FRNRAP. The CDR3 is 16 residues long. Written as DNA, the CDR3 is TGTGCTAGTGGTTTGGCACGTAACTCTGGGGCCAACGTCCTGACTTTC. Encoded protein: CASGLARNSGANVLTF.

The rearrangement joins TRBV6-5 to TRBJ2-3, with 7 nucleotides matching TRBD1. The CDR3 totals 16 residues. V shed 0 bases, J shed 6 bases, and the junction held 9 bases outside the gene matches. Looked up from germline, CDR1 is MNHEY and CDR2 is SVGAGI. The CDR3 DNA is TGTGCCAGCAGTTACTCGGGAGTACAGGGGCCCGATACGCAGTATTTT. Translated, it gives CASSYSGVQGPDTQYF.

The table lists this clonotype with a few counts. The rearrangement joins TRBV19 to TRBJ2-6, with D tentatively TRBD1 (6 bases). The CDR3 extends over 15 amino acids. The germline V gene encodes CDR1 LNHDA and CDR2 SQIVND (reference sequence). The V end was cut by 6 bases, the J end by 3 bases, with 12 bases between. CDR3 bases: TGTGCCAGTAGCCTACAGGGTGGTGGGGCCAACGTCCTGACTTTC. It is translated as CASSLQGGGANVLTF.

The chain is built from TRBV6-5 and TRBJ2-3; tentative D call: TRBD2 (6 bases). Trimming left V 2 bases short and J 0 bases short, with 12 bases between. This CDR3 is built from 16 residues. The germline CDR1 and CDR2 sequences are MNHEY and SVGAGI. In DNA, the CDR3 is TGTGCCAGCAGTTACCGGCGGGGTCCAAGCACAGATACGCAGTATTTT. Translating it yields CASSYRRGPSTDTQYF.

There are many counts of this clonotype. This rearrangement joins TRBV5-1 to TRBJ2-1, with 7 bases lining up with TRBD1. The CDR3 extends over 14 amino acids. J was trimmed by 5 bases and V by 2 bases; bases with no gene match: 4. Germline CDR1 and CDR2: SGHRS and YFSETQ. The CDR3 DNA follows: TGCGCCAGCAGCTTAAATACAGGGGACAATGAGCAGTTCTTC. Translated, it gives CASSLNTGDNEQFF.

V is TRBV10-3 and J is TRBJ2-1; 9 bases align to TRBD2. This CDR3 is built from 18 residues. The junction had 11 bases not matched to a gene; V was cut back by 0 bases and J by 5 bases. Looked up from germline, CDR1 is ENHRY and CDR2 is SYGVKD. CDR3 nucleotide sequence: TGTGCCATCAGTGAGTCGATAGCCCAGCGGGGGGCTCACAATGAGCAGTTCTTC. It codes for CAISESIAQRGAHNEQFF.

This clonotype was observed a handful of times. The rearrangement joins TRBV7-6 to TRBJ2-1; a possible D gene is TRBD1 (6 bases). The CDR3 loop spans 16 amino acids. Trimming took off 0 bases at V and 8 bases at J, with 17 bases between the two ends. Germline V gives CDR1 SGHVS, CDR2 FNYEAQ. The DNA for the CDR3 is TGTGCCAGCAGCTTAGCGACATTGACAGGAGGCGATGAGCAGTTCTTC. Translating it yields CASSLATLTGGDEQFF.

This clonotype was recorded at least ten times. V gene TRBV7-2 combines with J gene TRBJ2-1; maybe TRBD2 (5 bases). The germline V and J ends were trimmed by 6 bases and 0 bases, with 12 bases remaining between them. The CDR3 sequence is 15 residues long. Germline V gene sequence: CDR1 SGHTA, CDR2 FQGNSA. The CDR3, as DNA: TGTGCCAGCAGAGCCCTAGCAGTCTCCTACAATGAGCAGTTCTTC. It encodes CASRALAVSYNEQFF. Full variable domain (outside the CDR3, taken from reference TRBV7-2 and TRBJ2-1): GAGVSQSPSNKVTEKGKDVELRCDPISGHTALYWYRQSLGQGLEFLIYFQGNSAPDKSGLPSDRFSAERTGGSVSTLTIQRTQQEDSAVYLCASRALAVSYNEQFFGPGTRLTVL.

This clonotype occurred many times. The chain joins TRBV12-3 or TRBV12-4 to TRBJ2-7; 9 positions agree with TRBD1. This CDR3 has 13 residues. V trimming: 11 bases; J trimming: 1 base; junction bases outside the gene matches: 6. CDR3 DNA sequence: TGTGCCTCCGGGACAGGGAGGTCCTACGAGCAGTACTTC. Protein product: CASGTGRSYEQYF.

In its sample, this clonotype was seen a few times. The chain employs TRBV20-1 and TRBJ1-1; possible D gene TRBD1, 5 bases. CDR1 is DFQATT, CDR2 SNEGSKA, per germline (reference sequence). CDR3 size: 12 residues. DNA of the CDR3: TGCACCGGCGGGGGGGATGACACTGAAGCTTTCTTT. Its translation: CTGGGDDTEAFF.

This clonotype has a count of ten or more. The rearrangement links TRBV20-1 to TRBJ2-7; D not resolved. Germline loops: CDR1 DFQATT, CDR2 SNEGSKA (reference sequence). Trimming left V 0 bases short and J 6 bases short, with 15 bases between. This CDR3 is 14 amino acids long. The CDR3 DNA is TGCAGTGCTAGAGATCTGACTTCCAAATCCGAGCAGTACTTC. This codes for CSARDLTSKSEQYF.

This clonotype was detected ten times or more. The chain has TRBV14 and TRBJ1-1; D is ambiguous. Germline loops: CDR1 SGHDN, CDR2 FVKESK. Trimming removed 4 bases at V and 4 bases at J, with 10 bases between. The CDR3 extends over 13 amino acids. CDR3 region: CASSPEGATEAFF. The CDR3 DNA follows: TGTGCCAGCAGCCCAGAGGGAGCCACTGAAGCTTTCTTT.

This clonotype was observed a handful of times. This rearrangement joins TRBV10-3 to TRBJ1-1; TRBD1 might be the D (6 bases). Trimming took off 4 bases at V and 4 bases at J, with 19 bases between the two ends. Germline-derived CDR1 and CDR2 are ENHRY and SYGVKD. The CDR3 contains 16 residues. The CDR3 here is CAISARGSSEGTEAFF. The CDR3 DNA reads TGTGCCATCAGTGCAAGGGGGTCGTCGGAGGGCACTGAAGCTTTCTTT.

V is TRBV7-9 and J is TRBJ1-1; perhaps TRBD1 as D (5 bases). Trimming shortened V by 8 bases and J by 8 bases, and 9 bases separated the two germline ends. This CDR3 contains 10 residues. Germline-derived CDR1 and CDR2 are SEHNR and FQNEAQ (reference sequence). CDR3 residues: CASGAREAFF. DNA of the CDR3: TGTGCCAGCGGGGCGCGAGAAGCTTTCTTT.

About this clonotype itself: The junction does not match germline at one end; this may be a read error. This sequence joins TRBV5-1 and TRBJ2-1; D is uncertain. Germline CDR1 SGHRS, CDR2 YFSETQ. The CDR3 has 14 residues. The DNA for the CDR3 is TGCGCCAGCAGCTTAGAGAGCTCCCACAATGAGCAGTTCTTC. Residues: CASSLESSHNEQFF.

J is TRBJ2-1 and V is TRBV11-2, with 12 nucleotides matching TRBD2. This CDR3 region has 14 residues. Germline assignment: CDR1 SGHAT and CDR2 FQNNGV. The junction had 13 bases not matched to a gene; V was cut back by 10 bases and J by 12 bases. The CDR3 spells CANTLTTSGSSQFF. CDR3 nucleotide sequence: TGTGCCAACACCCTTACGACTAGCGGGAGTTCGCAGTTCTTC.

The chain carries TRBV27 and TRBJ2-5; 8 bases align to TRBD2. The CDR3 is 14 amino acids. Losses at the gene ends were 7 bases for V and 11 bases for J; bases not matched to a gene: 15. Per the germline V gene, CDR1 is MNHEY and CDR2 is SMNVEV (reference sequence). The CDR3 reads CASIRLASHNEQYF. CDR3 sequence (DNA): TGTGCCAGCATTAGACTAGCGAGTCACAATGAGCAGTACTTC.

This sequence joins TRBV12-3 or TRBV12-4 and TRBJ1-1; unclear D gene. The CDR3 totals 14 residues. V lost 6 bases, J lost 6 bases, and 17 bases lay in between. In DNA form, the CDR3 reads TGTGCCAGCAGCTTACCGACCCAAAAGGCTGAAGCTTTCTTT. This codes for CASSLPTQKAEAFF.

This clonotype was counted ten times or more. The chain uses TRBV10-3 and TRBJ1-1, with 9 bases aligning to TRBD1. The J segment lost 4 bases and the V segment lost 7 bases, leaving 10 bases of the junction unmatched. CDR1 ENHRY and CDR2 SYGVKD come from the germline V gene. This CDR3 comprises 15 residues. The chain's CDR3 is CAINSQGQGGTEAFF. The DNA for the CDR3 is TGTGCCATCAATTCCCAGGGACAGGGAGGCACTGAAGCTTTCTTT.